This T cell receptor beta chain was captured by sequencing in a study of blood T cell repertoires in COVID-19. Study at large: Samples of COVID-19 (acute and convalescent) were obtained from the United States, Italy and Spain.

Repertoires were generated with immunoSEQ multiplex PCR, while TCRdb's copy carries only in-frame clones and drops some. The sample lists 200,000 to 250,000 clones, under 90% occurring once. This clone was recorded once. The sequence derives from an elderly woman with COVID-19, enrolled during active disease. Sequencing used peripheral blood.

The CDR3 reads CASRKGTGGNGYTF. CDR3 nucleotides: TGTGCCAGCAGAAAAGGGACAGGGGGTAATGGCTACACCTTC. The gene calls are TRBV7-9 and TRBJ1-2; TRBD1 matches 11 bases. The germline CDR1 and CDR2 sequences are SEHNR and FQNEAQ (reference sequence). Unmatched junction bases numbered 6, after V lost 6 bases and J lost 6 bases. The CDR3 is made up of 14 amino acids.